Shown below are 15 T cell receptor beta chains from a single sample sequenced in a study of PD-L1 blockade in urothelial cancer. The repertoire was sequenced with immunoSEQ multiplex PCR; TCRdb's copy has only in-frame clones and lacks some. The sample shows roughly 100,000 clones, around 90% of them seen only once. Documented time point: pretreatment peripheral blood. The specimen comprised PBMCs, sampled around atezolizumab (anti-PD-L1) treatment. These receptors all come from a woman at least 80 years old with urothelial cancer.

The chain employs TRBV6-1 and TRBJ1-1; D is unclear. The CDR3 has 14 amino acids. Germline assignment: CDR1 MNHNS and CDR2 SASEGT. Trimming stripped 7 bases from V and 5 bases from J, with 17 bases between. The CDR3 reads CASTPGRAGTEAFF. The CDR3 DNA reads as TGTGCCAGCACCCCGGGGAGGGCGGGAACTGAAGCTTTCTTT.

This clone was seen only once. The chain combines TRBV11-1 with TRBJ2-5; 9 bases align to TRBD2. Trimming at V came to 5 bases and at J to 7 bases, leaving 5 bases not matched to a gene. The CDR3 runs to 13 residues. Germline CDR1 and CDR2: SGHAT and FQDESV (reference sequence). The CDR3 protein is CASSRGGGGTQYF. CDR3 bases: TGTGCCAGCAGCCGAGGCGGGGGGGGGACCCAGTACTTC.

The V and J genes are TRBV30 and TRBJ1-5; D not certain. This CDR3 has 14 amino acids. Germline CDR1 GTSNPN, CDR2 SVGIG (reference sequence). Trimming left V 4 bases short and J 7 bases short, with 17 bases between. The chain's CDR3 is CAWTGPRTGQPQHF. CDR3 bases: TGTGCCTGGACCGGACCTAGGACGGGGCAGCCCCAGCATTTT. The variable domain in full, completed from reference TRBV30 and TRBJ1-5, reads SQTIHQWPATLVQPVGSPLSLECTVEGTSNPNLYWYRQAAGRGLQLLFYSVGIGQISSEVPQNLSASRPQDRQFILSSKKLLLSDSGFYLCAWTGPRTGQPQHFGDGTRLSIL.

The CDR3 region has the DNA TGTGCCAGCAGCTTTGGGGGCTTAAGAAACACCATATATTTT. Translating it yields CASSFGGLRNTIYF. The rearrangement links TRBV5-4 to TRBJ1-3; D may be TRBD1 (6 bases). The CDR3 covers 14 residues. With 2 bases removed from V and 5 bases from J, the gap between germline ends came to 11 bases. Germline V CDR1 and CDR2: SGHNT, YYREEE (reference sequence). Based on the CDR3 plus reference TRBV5-4 and TRBJ1-3, the full variable domain is ETGVTQSPTHLIKTRGQQVTLRCSSQSGHNTVSWYQQALGQGPQFIFQYYREEENGRGNFPPRFSGLQFPNYSSELNVNALELDDSALYLCASSFGGLRNTIYFGEGSWLTVV.

J is TRBJ2-2 and V is TRBV19; 8 bases line up with TRBD1. J gave up 3 bases and V 4 bases, and 7 bases lay outside the gene matches. The CDR3 contains 16 residues. Germline CDR1 LNHDA, CDR2 SQIVND (reference sequence). CDR3 sequence (DNA): TGTGCCAGTAGTACTTCGACAGGGGTGCACACCGGGGAGCTGTTTTTT. It encodes CASSTSTGVHTGELFF.

V is TRBV27 and J is TRBJ2-7; TRBD2 agrees at 7 bases. The germline CDR1 and CDR2 sequences are MNHEY and SMNVEV (reference sequence). The CDR3 contains 15 residues. J gave up 3 bases and V 1 base, and 6 bases lay outside the gene matches. In DNA form, the CDR3 reads TGTGCCAGCAGTTTATACTCTAGCGGAGGCTACGAGCAGTACTTC. Translation: CASSLYSSGGYEQYF.

The rearrangement joins TRBV5-1 to TRBJ1-1; 9 bases map to TRBD1. V was clipped by 4 bases and J by 3 bases; unmatched bases: 7. Germline V gene data show CDR1 as SGHRS and CDR2 as YFSETQ. There are 15 residues in the CDR3. CDR3 sequence: CASSRRTGEDTEAFF. The CDR3 region has the DNA TGCGCCAGCAGCAGACGGACAGGGGAGGACACTGAAGCTTTCTTT.

The V call is TRBV9, the J call TRBJ2-1; 9 bases align to TRBD2. The CDR3 covers 16 residues. Germline V lookup: CDR1 SGDLS, CDR2 YYNGEE. Trimming took 0 bases from V and 4 from J; bases not matched to a gene: 5. CDR3 sequence reads: CASSVETSGLYNEQFF. CDR3 in DNA: TGTGCCAGCAGCGTAGAGACTAGCGGATTGTACAATGAGCAGTTCTTC.

The chain joins TRBV18 to TRBJ1-1; TRBD1 agrees at 8 bases. The CDR3 totals 15 residues. Germline V gene data show CDR1 as KGHSH and CDR2 as LQKENI. After removal of 4 bases from V and 5 bases from J, the junction contained 9 bases not matched to a gene. The CDR3 sequence is CASSLTGQAGTEAFF. CDR3 in DNA: TGTGCCAGCTCACTGACGGGACAGGCAGGTACTGAAGCTTTCTTT.

The CDR3 is CASSIGGQASNQPQHF. In DNA form, the CDR3 reads TGTGCCAGTAGTATTGGTGGACAGGCGAGCAATCAGCCCCAGCATTTT. The chain has TRBV19 and TRBJ1-5; 7 bases agree with TRBD1. Germline V CDR1 and CDR2: LNHDA, SQIVND (reference sequence). J gave up 1 base and V 3 bases, and 6 bases lay outside the gene matches. The CDR3 contains 16 residues.

The chain couples TRBV5-6 to TRBJ2-7; TRBD2 might be the D (6 bases). CDR1 and CDR2 from the germline V gene are SGHDT and YYEEEE. V was pared by 3 bases and J by 3 bases, with 13 bases between. The CDR3 has 14 amino acids. The CDR3 bases are TGTGCCAGCAGCTACGGGGACGGGAGCTACGAGCAGTACTTC. Translating it yields CASSYGDGSYEQYF.

This rearrangement joins TRBV19 to TRBJ1-2, with 8 bases matching TRBD1. This CDR3 spans 16 amino acids. Trimming took 0 bases from V and 8 from J; bases not matched to a gene: 11. CDR1 is LNHDA, CDR2 SQIVND, per germline (reference sequence). Written as DNA, the CDR3 is TGTGCCAGTAGTATAGAGACCGGGACAGGAGCCTTGGGCTACACCTTC. Residues: CASSIETGTGALGYTF. Full variable domain (remainder filled in from reference TRBV19 and TRBJ1-2): DGGITQSPKYLFRKEGQNVTLSCEQNLNHDAMYWYRQDPGQGLRLIYYSQIVNDFQKGDIAEGYSVSREKKESFPLTVTSAQKNPTAFYLCASSIETGTGALGYTFGSGTRLTVV.

The V call is TRBV6-5, the J call TRBJ1-2; 8 bases are shared with TRBD1. The CDR3 spans 14 residues. Unmatched junction bases numbered 7, after V lost 6 bases and J lost 4 bases. Per the germline V gene, CDR1 is MNHEY and CDR2 is SVGAGI. The CDR3 spells CASRRRGQSYGYTF. The CDR3 nucleotides read TGTGCCAGCAGACGCAGGGGGCAGAGCTATGGCTACACCTTC.

The chain couples TRBV13 to TRBJ1-2; TRBD1 agrees at 8 bases. V lost 0 bases to trimming and J lost 4 bases; unmatched junction nucleotides: 7. The germline V gene encodes CDR1 PRHDT and CDR2 FYEKMQ (reference sequence). The CDR3 length is 16 residues. The CDR3 loop reads CASSLGSDRALYGYTF. CDR3 DNA: TGTGCCAGCAGCTTAGGTTCGGACAGGGCGCTCTATGGCTACACCTTC.

The chain is built from TRBV9 and TRBJ1-2; no reliable D call. V shed 3 bases and J shed 2 bases, with 5 bases lying between them. Germline CDR1 reads SGDLS; CDR2 reads YYNGEE. This CDR3 comprises 12 residues. The CDR3 coding sequence is TGTGCCAGCAGCGCCGTGAACTATGGCTACACCTTC. Translating gives CASSAVNYGYTF.